The following is a T cell receptor beta chain sequence with its context. Its antigen is unknown. The data derive from a study of cytomegalovirus exposure and HLA in healthy donors. Findings and caveats of the study: A prior analysis recorded that most TCR beta V segments were productive about 90% or about 30% of the time.

60 Vbeta and 13 Jbeta primers were used in PCR. In the authors' methods: Unique TCR beta chains numbered around 80 million in a later analysis, with some 9.9 million shared. Here immunoSEQ multiplex PCR was the method, and the copy in TCRdb shows in-frame clones only, minus some. The V and J calls and clone size are taken from that table; D and trimming were inferred from the DNA. The table includes tens of thousands of clones, 10% detected once. The CDR3 runs to 13 residues. V trimming: 11 bases; J trimming: 3 bases; junction bases outside the gene matches: 3. Per the germline V gene, CDR1 is MNHEY and CDR2 is SVGAGI. These donors counted as nominally healthy when sampled, but unrecorded immune exposures were likely.

Specimen: PBMCs. The chain is built from TRBV6-5 and TRBJ1-4; TRBD1 matches 10 bases. The sequence came from a man aged 55 to 70 in good health and CMV-seropositive. The DNA of the CDR3 is TGTGCCGGGACAGGGGATTCTAATGAAAAACTGTTTTTT. Its translation: CAGTGDSNEKLFF.